These T cell receptor beta chains were read from a single sample in a study of T-cell reconstitution after alpha-beta-depleted transplantation in children. TCRdb ran MiXCR on the PCR reads and lists one entry per CDR3 protein. Counted here are about 480,000 distinct CDR3 sequences, approximately 12% occurring once; the ten biggest clones make up over 5.5%. The specimen comprised PBMCs from the stem cell graft donor, sampled from the stem cell graft. These receptors were obtained from a human donor who donated a stem cell graft to a child with combined immunodeficiency. The conserved cysteine and the conserved F or W are not part of the CDR3 here.

v_gene: TRBV2
CDR3aa: ASRMLYEQY

v_gene: TRBV11-2
CDR3aa: ASSLVGGWETQY

v_gene: TRBV12-3/TRBV12-4
CDR3aa: ASSFGQHEQY

v_gene: TRBV6-2/TRBV6-3
CDR3aa: ASSRTVHTDTQY

v_gene: TRBV20-1
CDR3aa: SAREPGHNTDTQY

v_gene: TRBV12-3/TRBV12-4
CDR3aa: ASSLGWGTYEQY

v_gene: TRBV20-1
CDR3aa: SATRGALQETQY

v_gene: TRBV5-5
CDR3aa: ASSLNGGNTEAF

v_gene: TRBV20-1
CDR3aa: SAISMGLMAQY

v_gene: TRBV12-3/TRBV12-4
CDR3aa: ASSRGDRGSTEAF

v_gene: TRBV6-2/TRBV6-3
CDR3aa: ASSYAVFRGDYEQY

v_gene: TRBV7-3
CDR3aa: ASSQGDFFDGTYEQY

v_gene: TRBV29-1
CDR3aa: SVEDLLGGEQF

v_gene: TRBV2
CDR3aa: ASSQQYGYT

v_gene: TRBV20-1
CDR3aa: SASGTDGKAGELF

v_gene: TRBV11-3
CDR3aa: ASSLGLWGSYNEQF

v_gene: TRBV6-1
CDR3aa: ASRPGARAGNTIY

v_gene: TRBV24-1
CDR3aa: ATSDGLAGVRDTQY

v_gene: TRBV12-3/TRBV12-4
CDR3aa: ASSPHRVQIPHEQF

v_gene: TRBV4-2
CDR3aa: ASSQTTNEQF

v_gene: TRBV28
CDR3aa: ASSLRQGWDTGELF

v_gene: TRBV7-9
CDR3aa: ASSLPGTGPGELF

v_gene: TRBV24-1
CDR3aa: ATSDIDRARQETQY

v_gene: TRBV4-3
CDR3aa: ASSQDLGYPYEQY

v_gene: TRBV6-5
CDR3aa: ASSYSYDSYTYEQY

v_gene: TRBV12-3/TRBV12-4
CDR3aa: ASSLGWGAYTDTQY

v_gene: TRBV7-6
CDR3aa: ASSSGRAVNTGELF

v_gene: TRBV5-6
CDR3aa: ASSAGQGPHNEQF

v_gene: TRBV15
CDR3aa: ATGTIAGNEQF

v_gene: TRBV7-8
CDR3aa: ASSLDPNYGYT

v_gene: TRBV4-3
CDR3aa: ASSQGSGDQETQY

v_gene: TRBV12-3/TRBV12-4
CDR3aa: ASRLHAEGNQPQH

v_gene: TRBV5-5
CDR3aa: ASSARAGQEITGELF

v_gene: TRBV6-2/TRBV6-3
CDR3aa: ASSYTGGTYEQY

v_gene: TRBV3-1
CDR3aa: ASSQGPWLAGGHTDTQY

v_gene: TRBV24-1
CDR3aa: ATSDLGQKTGELF

v_gene: TRBV18
CDR3aa: ASSPTSTDTQY

v_gene: TRBV20-1
CDR3aa: SASPGLAGEGPYNEQF

v_gene: TRBV24-1
CDR3aa: ATTLGGVGELF

v_gene: TRBV7-9
CDR3aa: ASSSWDRQEY

v_gene: TRBV28
CDR3aa: ASSLWNAGPDTGELF

v_gene: TRBV11-3
CDR3aa: ASSLQGGKDNEQF

v_gene: TRBV7-8
CDR3aa: ASSSTTGFSSYEQY

v_gene: TRBV20-1
CDR3aa: SARPGLGGETQY

v_gene: TRBV27
CDR3aa: ASSLDRANYGYT

v_gene: TRBV12-3/TRBV12-4
CDR3aa: ASRHLGIDNEQF

v_gene: TRBV25-1
CDR3aa: ASSEYGRGFGSSYEQY

v_gene: TRBV4-3
CDR3aa: ASSHTGQSYYNEQF

v_gene: TRBV9
CDR3aa: ASSVAWRSENTGELF

v_gene: TRBV5-1
CDR3aa: ASSFGTGGINEQY

v_gene: TRBV4-3
CDR3aa: ASSQGLAVYNEQF

v_gene: TRBV7-2
CDR3aa: ASSLSQGLHTEAF

v_gene: TRBV12-3/TRBV12-4
CDR3aa: ASSTGTGFEQY

v_gene: TRBV29-1
CDR3aa: SVGGPSGEGTDTQY

v_gene: TRBV4-1
CDR3aa: ASSHPGDYGYT

v_gene: TRBV2
CDR3aa: ASSSEGVGTGELF

v_gene: TRBV7-2
CDR3aa: ASSPRGQGRGYNEQF

v_gene: TRBV6-2/TRBV6-3
CDR3aa: ASSYGRWTEAF